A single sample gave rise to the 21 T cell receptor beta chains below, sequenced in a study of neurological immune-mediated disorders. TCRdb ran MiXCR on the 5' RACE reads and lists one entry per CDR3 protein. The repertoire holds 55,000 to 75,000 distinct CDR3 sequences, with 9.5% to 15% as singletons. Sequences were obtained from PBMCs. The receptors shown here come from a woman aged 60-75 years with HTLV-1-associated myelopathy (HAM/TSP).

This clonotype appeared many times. CDR3 DNA: TGTGCCAGCAGCTTAGTGGCACCCTACGAGCAGTACTTC. Translated: CASSLVAPYEQYF. The rearrangement joins TRBV7-2 to TRBJ2-7, with D hard to call. CDR3 length: 13 residues. The germline V gene has CDR1 SGHTA and CDR2 FQGNSA. With 1 base removed from V and 2 bases from J, the gap between germline ends came to 6 bases. Based on the CDR3 plus reference TRBV7-2 and TRBJ2-7, the full variable domain is GAGVSQSPSNKVTEKGKDVELRCDPISGHTALYWYRQSLGQGLEFLIYFQGNSAPDKSGLPSDRFSAERTGGSVSTLTIQRTQQEDSAVYLCASSLVAPYEQYFGPGTRLTVT.

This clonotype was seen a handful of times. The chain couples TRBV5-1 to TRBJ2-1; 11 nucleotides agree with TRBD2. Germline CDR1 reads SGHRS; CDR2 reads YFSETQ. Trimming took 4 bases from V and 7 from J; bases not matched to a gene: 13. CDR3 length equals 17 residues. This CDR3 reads CASSPTLLAGVGNEQFF. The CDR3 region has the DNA TGCGCCAGCAGCCCCACACTACTAGCGGGAGTCGGAAATGAGCAGTTCTTC. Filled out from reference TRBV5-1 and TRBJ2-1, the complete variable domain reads KAGVTQTPRYLIKTRGQQVTLSCSPISGHRSVSWYQQTPGQGLQFLFEYFSETQRNKGNFPGRFSGRQFSNSRSEMNVSTLELGDSALYLCASSPTLLAGVGNEQFFGPGTRLTVL.

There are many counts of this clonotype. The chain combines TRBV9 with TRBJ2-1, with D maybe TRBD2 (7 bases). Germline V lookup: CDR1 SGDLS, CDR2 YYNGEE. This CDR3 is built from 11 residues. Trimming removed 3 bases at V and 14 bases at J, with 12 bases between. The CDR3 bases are TGTGCCAGCAGCGGGGGAGGGGGAGAGTTCTTC. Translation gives CASSGGGGEFF.

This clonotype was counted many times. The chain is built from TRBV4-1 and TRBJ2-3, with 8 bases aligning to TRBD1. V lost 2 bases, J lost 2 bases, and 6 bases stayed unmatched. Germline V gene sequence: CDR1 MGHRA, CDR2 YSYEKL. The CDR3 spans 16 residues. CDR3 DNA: TGCGCCAGCAGCCAAAAGACAGGGGCCAACACAGATACGCAGTATTTT. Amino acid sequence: CASSQKTGANTDTQYF.

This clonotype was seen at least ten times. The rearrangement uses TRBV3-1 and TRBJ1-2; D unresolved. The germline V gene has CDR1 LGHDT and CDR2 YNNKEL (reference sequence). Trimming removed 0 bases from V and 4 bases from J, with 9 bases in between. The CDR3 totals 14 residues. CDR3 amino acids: CASSQDRDTYGYTF. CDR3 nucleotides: TGTGCCAGCAGCCAAGATAGAGACACCTATGGCTACACCTTC.

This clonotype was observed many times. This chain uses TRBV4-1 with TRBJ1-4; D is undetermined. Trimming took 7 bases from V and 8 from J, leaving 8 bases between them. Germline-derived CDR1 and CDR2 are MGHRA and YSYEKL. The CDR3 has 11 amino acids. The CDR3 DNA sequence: TGCGCCAGCAAGGAATTGGAAAAACTGTTTTTT. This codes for CASKELEKLFF.

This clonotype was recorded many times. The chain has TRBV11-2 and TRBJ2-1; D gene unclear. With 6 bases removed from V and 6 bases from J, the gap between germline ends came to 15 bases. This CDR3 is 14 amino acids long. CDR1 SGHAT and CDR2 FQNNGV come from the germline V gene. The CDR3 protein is CASRPSPDPNEQFF. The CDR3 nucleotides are TGTGCCAGCAGGCCTTCCCCGGACCCCAATGAGCAGTTCTTC.

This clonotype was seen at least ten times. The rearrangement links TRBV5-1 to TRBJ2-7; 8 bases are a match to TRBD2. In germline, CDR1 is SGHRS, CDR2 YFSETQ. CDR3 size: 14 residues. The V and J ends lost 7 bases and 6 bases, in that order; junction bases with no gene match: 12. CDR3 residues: CASREGTSTSEQYF. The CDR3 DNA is TGCGCCAGCCGGGAGGGAACATCCACTTCCGAGCAGTACTTC.

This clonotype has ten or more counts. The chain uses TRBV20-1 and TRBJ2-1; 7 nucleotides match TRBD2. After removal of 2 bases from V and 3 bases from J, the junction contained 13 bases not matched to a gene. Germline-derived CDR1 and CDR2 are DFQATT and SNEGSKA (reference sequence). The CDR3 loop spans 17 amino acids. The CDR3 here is CSARPPLAGALYNEQFF. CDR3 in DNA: TGCAGTGCTAGACCTCCTCTTGCGGGAGCACTCTACAATGAGCAGTTCTTC.

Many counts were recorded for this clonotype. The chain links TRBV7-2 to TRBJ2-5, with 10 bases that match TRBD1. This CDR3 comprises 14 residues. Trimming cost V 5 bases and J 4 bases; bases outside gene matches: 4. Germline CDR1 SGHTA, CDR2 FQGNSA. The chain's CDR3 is CASSPRTGGETQYF. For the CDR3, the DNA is TGTGCCAGCAGCCCCCGGACAGGGGGAGAGACCCAGTACTTC.

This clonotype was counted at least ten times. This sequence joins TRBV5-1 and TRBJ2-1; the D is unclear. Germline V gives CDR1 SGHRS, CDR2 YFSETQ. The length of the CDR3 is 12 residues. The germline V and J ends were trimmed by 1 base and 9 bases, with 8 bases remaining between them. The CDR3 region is CASSLTVAEQFF. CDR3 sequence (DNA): TGCGCCAGCAGCTTGACAGTGGCTGAGCAGTTCTTC.

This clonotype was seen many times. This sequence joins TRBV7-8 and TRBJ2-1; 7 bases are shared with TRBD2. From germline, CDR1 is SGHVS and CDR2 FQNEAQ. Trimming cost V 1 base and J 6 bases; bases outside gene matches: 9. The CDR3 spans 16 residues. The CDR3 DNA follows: TGTGCCAGCAGCTTAGTGGGGGGGACTACCTTCAATGAGCAGTTCTTC. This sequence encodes CASSLVGGTTFNEQFF.

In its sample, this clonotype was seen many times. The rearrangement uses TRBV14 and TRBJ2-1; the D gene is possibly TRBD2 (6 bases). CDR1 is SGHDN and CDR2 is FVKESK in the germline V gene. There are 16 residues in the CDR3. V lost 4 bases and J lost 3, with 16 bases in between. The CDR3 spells CASSRGGGVIYNEQFF. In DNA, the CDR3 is TGTGCCAGCAGCCGAGGAGGCGGGGTGATCTACAATGAGCAGTTCTTC.

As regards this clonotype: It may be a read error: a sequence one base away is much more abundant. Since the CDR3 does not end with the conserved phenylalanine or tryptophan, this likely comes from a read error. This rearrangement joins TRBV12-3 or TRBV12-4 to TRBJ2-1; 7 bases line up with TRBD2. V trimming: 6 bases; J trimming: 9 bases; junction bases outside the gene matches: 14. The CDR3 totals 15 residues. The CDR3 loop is CASSLGGTPIREQFV. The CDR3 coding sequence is TGTGCCAGCAGCCTCGGGGGGACTCCTATTCGTGAGCAGTTCGTC.

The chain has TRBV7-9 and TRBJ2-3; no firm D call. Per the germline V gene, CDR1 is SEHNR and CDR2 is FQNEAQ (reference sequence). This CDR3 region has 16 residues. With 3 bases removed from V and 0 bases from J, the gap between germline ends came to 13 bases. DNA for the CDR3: TGTGCCAGCAGCTTTGGACCAACCATTAGCACAGATACGCAGTATTTT. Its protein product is CASSFGPTISTDTQYF. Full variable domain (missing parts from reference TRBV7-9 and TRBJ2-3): DTGVSQNPRHKITKRGQNVTFRCDPISEHNRLYWYRQTLGQGPEFLTYFQNEAQLEKSRLLSDRFSAERPKGSFSTLEIQRTEQGDSAMYLCASSFGPTISTDTQYFGPGTRLTVL.

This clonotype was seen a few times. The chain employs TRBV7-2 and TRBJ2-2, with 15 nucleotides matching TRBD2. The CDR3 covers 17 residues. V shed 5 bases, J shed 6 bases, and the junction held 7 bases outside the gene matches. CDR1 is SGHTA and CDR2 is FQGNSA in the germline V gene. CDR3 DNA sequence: TGTGCCAGCAGCCCACCGGGACTAGCGGGAGGAGCCGGGGAGCTGTTTTTT. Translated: CASSPPGLAGGAGELFF.

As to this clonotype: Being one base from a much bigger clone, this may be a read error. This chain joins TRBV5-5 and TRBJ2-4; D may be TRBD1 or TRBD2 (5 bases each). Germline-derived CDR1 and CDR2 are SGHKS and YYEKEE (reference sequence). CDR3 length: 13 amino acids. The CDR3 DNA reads TGTGCCAACAGCCGGGACCACATGGACATTCAGTACTTC. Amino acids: CANSRDHMDIQYF.

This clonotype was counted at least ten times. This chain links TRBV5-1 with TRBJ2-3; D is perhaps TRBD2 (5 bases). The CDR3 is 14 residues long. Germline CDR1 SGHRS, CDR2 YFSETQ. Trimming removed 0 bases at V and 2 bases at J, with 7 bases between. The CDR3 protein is CASSLVRDTDTQYF. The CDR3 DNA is TGCGCCAGCAGCTTGGTTCGGGACACAGATACGCAGTATTTT.

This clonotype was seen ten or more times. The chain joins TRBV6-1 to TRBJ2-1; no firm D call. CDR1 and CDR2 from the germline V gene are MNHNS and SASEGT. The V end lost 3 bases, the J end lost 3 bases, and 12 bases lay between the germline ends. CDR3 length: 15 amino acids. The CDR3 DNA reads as TGTGCCAGCAGTGATAGGGAAAAAAACTACAATGAGCAGTTCTTC. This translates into CASSDREKNYNEQFF.

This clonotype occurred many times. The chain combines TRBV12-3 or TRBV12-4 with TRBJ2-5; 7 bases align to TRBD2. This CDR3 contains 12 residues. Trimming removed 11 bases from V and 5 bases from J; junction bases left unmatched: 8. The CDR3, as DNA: TGTGCCTCGGCGGGAGTGGGGGAGACCCAGTACTTC. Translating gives CASAGVGETQYF.

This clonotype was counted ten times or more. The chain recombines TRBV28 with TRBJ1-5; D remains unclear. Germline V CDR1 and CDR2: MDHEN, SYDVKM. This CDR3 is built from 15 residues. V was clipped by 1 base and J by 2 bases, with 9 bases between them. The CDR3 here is CASSLSGEGNQPQHF. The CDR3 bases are TGTGCCAGCAGTTTATCTGGGGAAGGCAATCAGCCCCAGCATTTT.